These T cell receptor beta chains were read from a single sample in a study of cytomegalovirus exposure and HLA in healthy donors. The method was immunoSEQ multiplex PCR; TCRdb's version includes in-frame clones alone and lacks a portion of them. The sample consists of about 160,000 clones, about 81% of them appearing once. The sequenced material came from PBMCs. The receptors here all came from a girl between 10 and 17 years old in good health and CMV-seropositive. Each CDR3 is given with its conserved first and last residue. D genes are given only for firm matches. Where a row states a size, it is once, few, many or the class of an expanded clone; other rows omit it.

size,D,J,V,DNA,CDR3
.,TRBD1,TRBJ2-1,TRBV25-1,TGTGCCAGCAGTGCGTCGGAGACAGGGGGGGACTACAATGAGCAGTTCTTC,CASSASETGGDYNEQFF
.,.,TRBJ1-1,TRBV7-4,TGTGCCAGCAGCTTTTACCAAAGACGGGAGAACACTGAAGCTTTCTTT,CASSFYQRRENTEAFF
.,.,TRBJ2-7,TRBV5-5,TGTGCCAGCAGCTCCGGGGGCAGACAGGGTTCCTACGAGCAGTACTTC,CASSSGGRQGSYEQYF
.,.,TRBJ2-2,TRBV7-9,TGTGCCAGCAGCTTTAAGCCCGATCGGCGGGGAATTAACACCGGGGAGCTGTTTTTT,CASSFKPDRRGINTGELFF
few,.,TRBJ2-5,TRBV6-1,TGTGCCAGCAGCTTTACAGGTCAAGAGACCCAGTACTTC,CASSFTGQETQYF
.,.,TRBJ1-2,TRBV5-4,TGTGCCAGCAGCTTGGGTCAAAATCCGGAGGCTAACTATGGCTACACCTTC,CASSLGQNPEANYGYTF
.,TRBD1,TRBJ1-5,TRBV7-8,TGTGCCAGCAGCCAGAGCCGGGACAGGGTGAAACAGCCCCAGCATTTT,CASSQSRDRVKQPQHF
.,TRBD1,TRBJ2-7,TRBV9,TGTGCCAGCAGCGTAGACAGGACAGGGGTAGGCGAGCAGTACTTC,CASSVDRTGVGEQYF
.,TRBD1,TRBJ2-7,TRBV28,TGTGCCAGCAGTTTGACAGGGGACTACGAGCAGTACTTC,CASSLTGDYEQYF
.,.,TRBJ1-4,TRBV28,TGTGCCAGCGCGGGCTTCGGGACTAATGAAAAACTGTTTTTT,CASAGFGTNEKLFF
once,.,TRBJ2-5,TRBV27,TGTGCCAGCAGTTTGGGGCCAGGCGGGACCCAGTACTTC,CASSLGPGGTQYF
.,.,TRBJ1-2,TRBV28,TGTGCCAGCAGTCCACCGGGGGGGATTCGGTATGGCTACACCTTC,CASSPPGGIRYGYTF
.,.,TRBJ2-5,TRBV7-9,TGTGCCAGCAGCTTAGGCGGCGGGATGGCGACCCAGTACTTC,CASSLGGGMATQYF
.,.,TRBJ2-7,TRBV28,TGTGCCAGCAGTTCCGCACAGGGATCTCCCTCCAACTACGAGCAGTACTTC,CASSSAQGSPSNYEQYF
.,.,TRBJ2-7,TRBV25-1,TGTGCCAGCAGTGCTGCTGGACAGAACTACGAGCAGTACTTC,CASSAAGQNYEQYF
.,.,TRBJ1-2,TRBV9,TGTGCCAGCAGCCCCAGTTTGGATCCGGGGGGCTACACCTTC,CASSPSLDPGGYTF
.,.,TRBJ2-2,TRBV15,TGTGCCACCAGCAGAGAGGGGACAACCACCGGGGAGCTGTTTTTT,CATSREGTTTGELFF
.,TRBD1,TRBJ2-5,TRBV10-2,TGCGCCGCAAACAGGGGGCGCCAAGAGACCCAGTACTTC,CAANRGRQETQYF
.,.,TRBJ2-3,TRBV25-1,TGTGCCAGCAGTGATCGGGGTGGCCGAGAATCCACAGATACGCAGTATTTT,CASSDRGGRESTDTQYF
.,TRBD1,TRBJ1-2,TRBV9,TGTGCCAGCAGCGCTCAACAGGGGGCGGATGGCTACACCTTC,CASSAQQGADGYTF
.,TRBD1,TRBJ1-1,TRBV5-8,TGTGCCAGCAGCCGGTACAGGGGGCGCACTGAAGCTTTCTTT,CASSRYRGRTEAFF
.,.,TRBJ2-1,TRBV21-1,TGTGCCAGCAGCTGTAGCGGGGGGGGAAATGAGCAGTTCTTC,CASSCSGGGNEQFF
.,TRBD1,TRBJ1-1,TRBV5-1,TGCGCCAGCAACCTCGGACAGGGCAACACTGAAGCTTTCTTT,CASNLGQGNTEAFF
.,TRBD1,TRBJ2-7,TRBV4-2,TGTGCCAGCAGCCCCTCAGGGGGAAGGGACGAGCAGTACTTC,CASSPSGGRDEQYF